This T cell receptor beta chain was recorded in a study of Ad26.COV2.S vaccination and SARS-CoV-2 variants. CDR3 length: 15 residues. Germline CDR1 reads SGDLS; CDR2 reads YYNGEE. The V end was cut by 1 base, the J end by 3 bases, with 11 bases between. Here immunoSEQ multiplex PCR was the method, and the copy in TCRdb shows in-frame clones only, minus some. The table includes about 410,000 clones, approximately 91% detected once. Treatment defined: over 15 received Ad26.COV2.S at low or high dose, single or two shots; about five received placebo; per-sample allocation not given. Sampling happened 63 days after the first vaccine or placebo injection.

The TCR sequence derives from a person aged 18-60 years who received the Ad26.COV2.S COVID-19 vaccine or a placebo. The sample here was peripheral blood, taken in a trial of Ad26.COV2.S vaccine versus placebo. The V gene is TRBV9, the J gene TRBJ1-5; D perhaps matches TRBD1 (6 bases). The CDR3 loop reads CASSVSGQINQPQHF. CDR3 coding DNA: TGTGCCAGCAGCGTATCTGGACAGATCAATCAGCCCCAGCATTTT.